These T cell receptor beta chains were read from a single sample in a study of shared clonotypes between healthy human individuals. Generated by immunoSEQ multiplex PCR, the TCRdb table keeps only in-frame clones and is missing some. Among 950,000 to 1,100,000 clones listed, about 70% were seen once. The sample was memory CD4+ T cells sorted from blood. The receptors shown here come from a man aged 18 to 29 in good health. The CDR3 runs from the conserved cysteine through the conserved F or W. D genes are given only for firm matches. Expanded clones get a size class; other rows say once, few or many, or leave the size out.

j_gene	v_gene	d_gene	abundance	CDR3aa	CDR3nt
TRBJ2-7	TRBV18	.	.	CASSSTTGAEQYF	TGTGCCAGCTCATCCACTACGGGGGCCGAGCAGTACTTC
TRBJ2-3	TRBV10-3	TRBD2	few	CAIRAGLESTDTQYF	TGTGCCATCAGGGCGGGACTAGAGAGCACAGATACGCAGTATTTT
TRBJ2-7	TRBV29-1	.	.	CSVAGTSYEQYF	TGCAGCGTTGCCGGTACGTCCTACGAGCAGTACTTC
TRBJ2-3	TRBV7-2	TRBD2	.	CASSKRAGESTDTQYF	TGTGCCAGCAGCAAGCGGGCGGGAGAAAGCACAGATACGCAGTATTTT
TRBJ2-5	TRBV6-1	TRBD1	.	CASSDRAWGTQYF	TGTGCCAGCTCCGACAGGGCTTGGGGGACCCAGTACTTC
TRBJ2-3	TRBV7-6	TRBD2	.	CASSRLAGTDTQYF	TGTGCCAGCAGCCGACTAGCGGGAACAGATACGCAGTATTTT
TRBJ1-6	TRBV11-2	TRBD1	.	CASSSGGDNSPLHF	TGTGCCAGCAGCTCAGGGGGTGATAATTCACCCCTCCACTTT
TRBJ1-1	TRBV19	.	.	CASTTGRTEAFF	TGTGCCAGTACCACTGGTAGAACTGAAGCTTTCTTT
TRBJ2-4	TRBV30	TRBD1	few	CAWSVPGGNIQYF	TGTGCCTGGAGTGTACCAGGGGGAAACATTCAGTACTTC
TRBJ2-1	TRBV6-5	TRBD1	.	CASTRQGRNEQFF	TGTGCCAGCACACGACAGGGGAGGAATGAGCAGTTCTTC
TRBJ2-5	TRBV5-4	.	.	CASSLPNQETQYF	TGTGCCAGCAGCTTGCCCAATCAAGAGACCCAGTACTTC
TRBJ2-1	TRBV10-3	.	few	CAISESGLLYNEQFF	TGTGCCATCAGTGAGTCGGGGCTGCTCTACAATGAGCAGTTCTTC
TRBJ2-5	TRBV30	.	.	CAWSVRVQETQYF	TGTGCCTGGAGTGTACGTGTCCAAGAGACCCAGTACTTC
TRBJ2-5	TRBV15	.	.	CATSRDLPGTQYF	TGTGCCACCAGCAGAGATCTACCCGGGACCCAGTACTTC
TRBJ1-5	TRBV7-2	.	.	CASSPNVGPAGAQHF	TGTGCCAGCAGCCCCAATGTTGGTCCCGCTGGCGCCCAGCATTTT
TRBJ1-3	TRBV6-5	TRBD1	.	CASSDTGAGNTIYF	TGTGCCAGCAGTGATACAGGGGCTGGAAACACCATATATTTT
TRBJ1-5	TRBV7-8	TRBD1	.	CASSLVGGQINQPQHF	TGTGCCAGCAGCTTAGTAGGGGGACAGATTAATCAGCCCCAGCATTTT
TRBJ2-7	TRBV30	.	.	CAWSAYATGTPYEQYF	TGTGCCTGGAGTGCCTACGCCACAGGGACCCCCTACGAGCAGTACTTC
TRBJ1-1	TRBV2	TRBD1	once	CASSSPGTGDTEAFF	TGTGCCAGCAGTTCCCCCGGGACAGGGGACACTGAAGCTTTCTTT
TRBJ1-6	TRBV5-1	.	few	CASSLGSGNSPLHF	TGCGCCAGCAGCTTGGGGTCAGGAAATTCACCCCTCCACTTT
TRBJ2-7	TRBV11-3	.	.	CASSLVRCCRFTRRGEQYF	TGTGCCAGCAGCTTAGTTAGGTGTTGCCGATTCACCCGCCGGGGCGAGCAGTACTTC
TRBJ2-2	TRBV2	.	.	CASRGRVTGELFF	TGTGCCAGCAGGGGGCGCGTCACCGGGGAGCTGTTTTTT
TRBJ1-2	TRBV6-5	TRBD1	.	CASSYLGQGGGYTF	TGTGCCAGCAGTTACTTGGGACAGGGGGGTGGCTACACCTTC
TRBJ2-2	TRBV25-1	.	once	CASTPNSGAGTGELFF	TGTGCCAGCACCCCCAATTCGGGGGCTGGGACCGGGGAGCTGTTTTTT
TRBJ2-7	TRBV28	TRBD2	.	CASSLAVAGRYEQYF	TGTGCCAGCAGTTTAGCAGTAGCGGGTCGCTACGAGCAGTACTTC
TRBJ2-1	TRBV7-2	.	.	CASSLRRGLDEQFF	TGTGCCAGCAGCTTAAGGCGGGGTTTGGATGAGCAGTTCTTC
TRBJ1-2	TRBV5-1	.	.	CASSLATGANYGYTF	TGCGCCAGCAGCCTTGCGACAGGTGCTAACTATGGCTACACCTTC
TRBJ2-6	TRBV6-6	.	.	CASSYNSGANVLTF	TGTGCCAGCAGTTACAACTCTGGGGCCAACGTCCTGACTTTC
TRBJ2-7	TRBV11-2	TRBD1	.	CASSLDGTGGLYEQYF	TGTGCCAGCAGCTTAGACGGGACAGGGGGCTTGTACGAGCAGTACTTC
TRBJ2-1	TRBV5-1	TRBD1	.	CASSLGGTGQGNEQFF	TGCGCCAGCAGCTTGGGCGGGACAGGGCAGGGAAATGAGCAGTTCTTC
TRBJ1-1	TRBV11-2	.	once	CASSLYGNTEAFF	TGTGCCAGCAGCTTATATGGGAACACTGAAGCTTTCTTT
TRBJ2-7	TRBV10-2	.	few	CASRNRGGSYEQYF	TGCGCCAGCAGAAACAGGGGAGGATCCTACGAGCAGTACTTC
TRBJ1-2	TRBV14	.	.	CASSQGPLYYTF	TGTGCCAGCAGCCAAGGACCCCTATACTACACCTTC
TRBJ2-7	TRBV6-6	TRBD2	.	CASSAGTSGWNEQYF	TGTGCCAGCAGTGCCGGGACTAGCGGGTGGAACGAGCAGTACTTC
TRBJ2-5	TRBV6-5	TRBD1	.	CASRDRGRPGETQYF	TGTGCCAGCAGAGACAGGGGGCGCCCCGGAGAGACCCAGTACTTC
TRBJ2-7	TRBV18	TRBD1	.	CASLPRQGASYEQYF	TGTGCCAGCTTGCCGAGGCAGGGGGCGAGCTACGAGCAGTACTTC
TRBJ2-3	TRBV5-1	.	.	CASSLAAVRSTDTQYF	TGCGCCAGCAGCTTGGCCGCGGTACGAAGCACAGATACGCAGTATTTT
TRBJ2-7	TRBV7-2	TRBD1	.	CASSSTGTGGYEQYF	TGTGCCAGCAGCTCGACCGGGACAGGAGGCTACGAGCAGTACTTC
TRBJ2-5	TRBV7-2	TRBD1	few	CASSRDRYQETQYF	TGTGCCAGCAGCCGGGACAGATATCAAGAGACCCAGTACTTC
TRBJ1-2	TRBV5-6	TRBD1	.	CASSSKGTGELLGGYTF	TGTGCCAGCAGCTCGAAGGGAACAGGGGAATTATTAGGGGGCTACACCTTC
TRBJ2-7	TRBV13	.	.	CASSFGSGTSYEQYF	TGTGCCAGCAGCTTCGGCTCCGGAACTTCCTACGAGCAGTACTTC
TRBJ2-5	TRBV7-9	.	.	CASSFTGQETQYF	TGTGCCAGCAGCTTCACAGGTCAAGAGACCCAGTACTTC
TRBJ2-5	TRBV25-1	.	.	CASSVQETQYF	TGTGCCAGCAGTGTACAAGAGACCCAGTACTTC
TRBJ1-5	TRBV6-1	.	.	CASSITGSGNQPQHF	TGTGCCAGCAGCATAACAGGGTCAGGGAATCAGCCCCAGCATTTT
TRBJ2-7	TRBV7-2	.	.	CASSLERALSRQYF	TGTGCCAGCAGCTTAGAGCGGGCCCTTTCGAGGCAGTACTTC